This T cell receptor (beta chain) is from a study of T cells expressing NK-cell markers. The CDR3 extends over 14 amino acids. CDR1 and CDR2 from the germline V gene are SGHTA and FQGTGA. TCRdb reprocessed the 5' RACE reads and reports one entry per CDR3 protein, with no DNA. The sample spans 450,000 to 600,000 distinct CDR3 sequences; the ten largest clones claim approximately 3.6%. The sample consisted of blood T cells: a sorted CD56 or NKG2C T cell subset, CD4+ or CD8+ T cells, or bulk PBMC T cells (not recorded which). The chain carries TRBV7-3 and TRBJ2-1; lacking DNA, the TRBD2 call made by TCRdb goes unchecked. The receptor was derived from a man younger than 35 in good health. The CDR3 loop is CASSLTPTGVEQFF.